This entry is about one T cell receptor beta chain. Its antigen is still unknown. The sample comes from a study of T cell responses to AZD1222 COVID-19 vaccine. CDR3 length equals 14 residues. Germline loops: CDR1 SQVTM, CDR2 ANQGSEA. V was shortened by 3 bases and J by 3 bases, with 14 bases between the two germline ends. Study-wide findings and caveats: Females made up more of the donors, who were largely white British, and clonal diversity may have come out too low.

Generated by immunoSEQ multiplex PCR, the TCRdb table keeps only in-frame clones and is missing some. Of approximately 140,000 clones listed, more than 80% are singletons. The input for sequencing was peripheral blood, taken 28 days after the second AZD1222 dose. This receptor was taken from an adult who received the AZD1222 COVID-19 vaccine. The chain uses TRBV29-1 and TRBJ1-2; maybe TRBD1 (5 bases). As DNA, the CDR3 is TGCAGCGTTGAGGGGGGAGGGAGATACTATGGCTACACCTTC. It encodes CSVEGGGRYYGYTF.